This TCR beta chain was captured in a study of CD8+CD57+ T cells in acquired aplastic anemia. Whole-study context: The DNA of sorted CD4+ and CD8+ cells averaged 3.2 ug. Study-wide results and caveats: Controls and patients did not differ significantly in CD8+ Simpson's diversity.

An expansion of CD8+CD57+ cells by flow cytometry had been shown in patients chosen for sequencing. Each patient had severe acquired aplastic anemia. The blood sampling took place in patients who had so far received no therapy. CDR3 and TCR beta VDJ profiling relied on genomic DNA as the template. TCRdb reprocessed the reads with MiXCR, giving one entry per CDR3 protein. This repertoire shows some 150,000 distinct CDR3 sequences, 60% to 80% found once; its top ten account for 45% to 60%. Turning to this clonotype: Its matching antigen is unknown.

The germline V and J ends were trimmed by 1 base and 0 bases, with 10 bases remaining between them. The CDR3 contains 16 residues. Germline CDR1 and CDR2: MGHDK and SYGVNS. Sequencing used sorted CD4+, CD8+, or CD8+CD57+ T cells (not recorded which) from PBMCs. The clonotype originates from a human donor with aplastic anemia. J is TRBJ1-5 and V is TRBV25-1, with D unresolved. The CDR3 DNA reads TGTGCCAGCAGTGAATTCTCCGAAAATAGCAATCAGCCCCAGCATTTT. Protein product: CASSEFSENSNQPQHF.